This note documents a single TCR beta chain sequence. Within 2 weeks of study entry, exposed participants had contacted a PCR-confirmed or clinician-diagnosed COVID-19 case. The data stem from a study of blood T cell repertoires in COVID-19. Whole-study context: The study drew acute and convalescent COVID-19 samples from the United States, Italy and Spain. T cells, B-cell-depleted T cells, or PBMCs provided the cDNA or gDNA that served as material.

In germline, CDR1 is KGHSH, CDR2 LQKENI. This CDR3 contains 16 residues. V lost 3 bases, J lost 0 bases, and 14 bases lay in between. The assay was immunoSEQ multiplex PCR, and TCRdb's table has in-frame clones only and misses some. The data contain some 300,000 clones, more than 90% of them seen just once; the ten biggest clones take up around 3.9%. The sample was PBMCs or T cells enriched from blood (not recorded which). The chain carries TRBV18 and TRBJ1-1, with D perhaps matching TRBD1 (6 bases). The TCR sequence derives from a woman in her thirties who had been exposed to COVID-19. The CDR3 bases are TGTGCCAGCTCACCTGTGGCCGACAGGATGAACACTGAAGCTTTCTTT. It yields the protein CASSPVADRMNTEAFF.